The clone carrying this TCR beta chain was observed a handful of times. Generated by immunoSEQ multiplex PCR, the TCRdb table keeps only in-frame clones and is missing some. The table lists roughly 240,000 clones, roughly four fifths of them singletons. This sample stems from a study of blood T cell repertoires in COVID-19. Sequences were obtained from peripheral blood. This receptor was taken from a woman of 80 years or more with acute or convalescent COVID-19.

The CDR3 here is CASSLTGVGEQFF. The CDR3 region has the DNA TGTGCCAGCAGCCTTACAGGGGTGGGTGAGCAGTTCTTC. The V call is TRBV7-9, the J call TRBJ2-1; 7 bases are shared with TRBD1. Per germline, CDR1 SEHNR and CDR2 FQNEAQ (reference sequence). This CDR3 has 13 residues. The junction had 7 bases not matched to a gene; V was cut back by 5 bases and J by 9 bases.